This record concerns one T cell receptor beta chain sequence. The target antigen is unknown. This specimen belongs to a study of a mutant IDH1 vaccine in newly diagnosed glioma. About the research overall: Vaccination began 4-6 weeks post radiotherapy alone, or with temozolomide cycles. Patients' prior therapy spanned radiotherapy, temozolomide, or both; most underwent both.

Trimming left V 4 bases short and J 5 bases short, with 21 bases between. The CDR3 is 16 amino acids. The germline gives CDR1 LGHNA, CDR2 YNFKEQ. Profiled with immunoSEQ multiplex PCR; TCRdb holds only in-frame clones, not every one. Of about 94,000 clones listed, under 90% are singletons. Time point in this sample: week 47, end of study. The investigators gave 300 ug of mutant IDH1 20-mer peptide in each vaccine dose, together with topical imiquimod. Findings and caveats of the study: Immune responses arising from the vaccine appeared in around 93% of patients.

The input for sequencing was PBMCs, taken from a glioma patient whose treatment included an IDH1 peptide vaccine. This chain joins TRBV4-2 and TRBJ2-7; maybe TRBD1 (5 bases). The sequence was collected from a woman in her forties or fifties with glioma. CDR3 region: CASSRDPGNQGHEQYF. The CDR3 DNA sequence: TGTGCCAGCAGCCGCGACCCAGGGAACCAAGGTCACGAGCAGTACTTC.